These 24 T cell receptor beta chains share one sample of origin, sequenced in a study of shared clonotypes between healthy human individuals. Some clones are missing from TCRdb's copy, which holds only in-frame ones; the method was immunoSEQ multiplex PCR. The repertoire consists of 1,100,000 or so clones, with about 80% occurring once and the leading ten covering 0.4% to 0.55%. The source material was memory CD4+ T cells from PBMCs. Subset: CD45RA-negative fraction. The receptors shown here come from a man aged 18 to 29 in good health. Some clones in this sample may be carry-over from other donors' samples.

This chain connects TRBV5-1 to TRBJ2-1; TRBD2 matches 13 bases. Germline-derived CDR1 and CDR2 are SGHRS and YFSETQ. V lost 4 bases, J lost 7 bases, and 5 bases stayed unmatched. The CDR3 totals 15 residues. The CDR3 bases are TGCGCCAGCAGCCCGGGACTAGCGGGATTGAATGAGCAGTTCTTC. Protein product: CASSPGLAGLNEQFF.

The rearrangement joins TRBV4-3 to TRBJ2-7; the match to TRBD2 covers 14 bases. This CDR3 spans 18 amino acids. Germline V gene sequence: CDR1 LGHNA, CDR2 YSLEER. Unmatched junction bases numbered 11, after V lost 5 bases and J lost 2 bases. CDR3 loop: CASSYKTSGRAMAYEQYF. CDR3 sequence (DNA): TGCGCCAGCAGCTACAAGACTAGCGGGAGGGCAATGGCCTACGAGCAGTACTTC.

The chain has TRBV4-2 and TRBJ2-3; no clear D gene. This CDR3 is 14 amino acids long. CDR1 and CDR2 from the germline V gene are LGHNA and YNFKEQ. Trimming removed 1 base at V and 5 bases at J, with 10 bases between. The DNA for the CDR3 is TGTGCCAGCAGCCAAGTTCAGTCTGAAGATACGCAGTATTTT. Translating it yields CASSQVQSEDTQYF.

The count of this clone is one. This chain connects TRBV15 to TRBJ2-5, with 11 positions matching TRBD2. The germline gives CDR1 LNHNV, CDR2 YYDKDF (reference sequence). Germline trimming cut 5 bases from V and 5 bases from J; bases unmatched to any gene: 7. There are 15 residues in the CDR3. The DNA for the CDR3 is TGTGCCACCAGCGGCTTAGCGGGAGGGCCTGAGACCCAGTACTTC. It specifies CATSGLAGGPETQYF.

The V and J genes are TRBV10-3 and TRBJ2-1, with TRBD2 matching over 14 bases. In germline, CDR1 is ENHRY, CDR2 SYGVKD. Unmatched junction bases numbered 12, after V lost 11 bases and J lost 12 bases. This CDR3 spans 14 amino acids. In DNA form, the CDR3 reads TGTGCCGTACAAACGGGACTAGCGGGAGTCTCGCAGTTCTTC. Translating it yields CAVQTGLAGVSQFF.

This chain links TRBV5-1 with TRBJ2-7; TRBD1 might be the D (6 bases). Germline CDR1 SGHRS, CDR2 YFSETQ. CDR3 length equals 15 residues. V was pared by 0 bases and J by 5 bases, with 15 bases between. CDR3 sequence: CASSLEGGVGNEQYF. In nucleotides, the CDR3 is TGCGCCAGCAGCTTGGAAGGGGGAGTCGGGAACGAGCAGTACTTC. Looking up the rest from reference TRBV5-1 and TRBJ2-7 gives the full variable domain: KAGVTQTPRYLIKTRGQQVTLSCSPISGHRSVSWYQQTPGQGLQFLFEYFSETQRNKGNFPGRFSGRQFSNSRSEMNVSTLELGDSALYLCASSLEGGVGNEQYFGPGTRLTVT.

This clone was observed a handful of times. The chain uses TRBV28 and TRBJ2-5; D is unclear. V lost 5 bases, J lost 5 bases, and 12 bases lay in between. The length of the CDR3 is 13 residues. Germline assignment: CDR1 MDHEN and CDR2 SYDVKM. CDR3 sequence reads: CASSVGSWETQYF. Written as DNA, the CDR3 is TGTGCCAGCAGTGTAGGTAGTTGGGAGACCCAGTACTTC.

This chain uses TRBV5-1 with TRBJ2-7, with 8 bases matching TRBD2. The germline V gene encodes CDR1 SGHRS and CDR2 YFSETQ. The length of the CDR3 is 13 residues. V lost 4 bases, J lost 5 bases, and 5 bases stayed unmatched. The CDR3 region is CASSRRGDDEQYF. CDR3 DNA sequence: TGCGCCAGCAGCCGGCGGGGGGACGACGAGCAGTACTTC.

The genes are TRBV7-2 and TRBJ1-1; D gene unclear. Germline values: CDR1 SGHTA, CDR2 FQGNSA. With 0 bases removed from V and 3 bases from J, the gap between germline ends came to 8 bases. The CDR3 loop spans 14 amino acids. The CDR3 DNA follows: TGTGCCAGCAGCTTAGCGGCCAGATACACTGAAGCTTTCTTT. Protein product: CASSLAARYTEAFF.

The rearrangement uses TRBV28 and TRBJ2-1; D is possibly TRBD2 (5 bases). V was clipped by 5 bases and J by 8 bases, with 13 bases between them. The CDR3 covers 13 residues. Germline V lookup: CDR1 MDHEN, CDR2 SYDVKM. CDR3: CASSRPPGYEQFF. In DNA, the CDR3 is TGTGCCAGCAGTCGGCCCCCGGGGTATGAGCAGTTCTTC.

The chain is built from TRBV27 and TRBJ1-3, with D maybe TRBD1 (6 bases). From germline, CDR1 is MNHEY and CDR2 SMNVEV (reference sequence). The CDR3 has 17 residues. Trimming removed 2 bases from V and 7 bases from J, with 21 bases in between. In DNA, the CDR3 is TGTGCCAGCAGTTTAGCACAGGGAAATGATGACCCTAACACCATATATTTT. This translates into CASSLAQGNDDPNTIYF.

Details on this clone: The identical CDR3 is also encoded by other nucleotide sequences in the sample. V usage is TRBV6-4 and J usage is TRBJ2-3; D is tentatively TRBD1 or TRBD2 (6 bases each). V was clipped by 0 bases and J by 0 bases, with 10 bases between them. Germline V lookup: CDR1 MRHNA, CDR2 SNTAGT. This CDR3 is built from 16 residues. The CDR3: CASSDSWGASTDTQYF. The CDR3 DNA reads TGTGCCAGCAGTGACTCGTGGGGGGCTAGCACAGATACGCAGTATTTT.

The chain joins TRBV2 to TRBJ2-3, with 8 bases fitting TRBD2. The V and J ends lost 6 bases and 1 base, in that order; junction bases with no gene match: 15. The CDR3 runs to 18 residues. Germline V CDR1 and CDR2: SNHLY, FYNNEI. CDR3 loop: CASSPGTSTSIGTDTQYF. In DNA form, the CDR3 reads TGTGCCAGCAGCCCCGGGACTAGTACCTCGATTGGCACAGATACGCAGTATTTT.

Turning to this clone: Possible read error: a much larger clone is one base away. The chain links TRBV2 to TRBJ1-1; perhaps TRBD1 as D (5 bases). The CDR3 sequence is 13 residues long. Germline CDR1 SNHLY, CDR2 FYNNEI. With 7 bases removed from V and 4 bases from J, the gap between germline ends came to 13 bases. CDR3 bases: TGTGCCAGCAAAGGGGAGGTGGGCACTGAAGCTTTCTTT. Translating gives CASKGEVGTEAFF.

J is TRBJ1-2 and V is TRBV9, with TRBD1 matching over 7 bases. The V gene end was trimmed by 3 bases and the J gene end by 2 bases; junction bases not matched to a gene: 10. Germline values: CDR1 SGDLS, CDR2 YYNGEE. This CDR3 is built from 16 residues. The CDR3 coding sequence is TGTGCCAGCAGCGCTCCATTGGGACAGCTAAACTATGGCTACACCTTC. Translating it yields CASSAPLGQLNYGYTF.

The chain uses TRBV19 and TRBJ2-4; D unclear. This CDR3 spans 12 amino acids. The germline gives CDR1 LNHDA, CDR2 SQIVND (reference sequence). Trimming removed 9 bases at V and 0 bases at J, with 6 bases between. This CDR3 is CARKIAKNIQYF. CDR3 nucleotide sequence: TGTGCCAGAAAAATAGCCAAAAACATTCAGTACTTC.

The chain links TRBV28 to TRBJ1-2; maybe TRBD1 (5 bases). The V end lost 4 bases, the J end lost 1 base, and 7 bases lay between the germline ends. CDR1 MDHEN and CDR2 SYDVKM come from the germline V gene. There are 13 residues in the CDR3. In nucleotides, the CDR3 is TGTGCCAGCAGTTGGAGGGGTAACTATGGCTACACCTTC. Residues: CASSWRGNYGYTF.

Note on this clone: The sample holds other DNA sequences that translate to the same CDR3. The chain carries TRBV10-3 and TRBJ1-1; TRBD1 might be the D (6 bases). Germline CDR1 and CDR2: ENHRY and SYGVKD. The CDR3 is made up of 13 amino acids. The ends were cut back, 3 bases at V and 1 base at J, with 6 bases in the middle. The DNA for the CDR3 is TGTGCCATCAGTGAACAGGGGAACACTGAAGCTTTCTTT. Residues: CAISEQGNTEAFF.

This chain links TRBV5-6 with TRBJ1-1, with D possibly TRBD1 on 5 matching bases. The CDR3 is 15 residues long. The V and J ends lost 1 base and 1 base respectively, with 11 bases between them. The germline CDR1 and CDR2 sequences are SGHDT and YYEEEE. The CDR3: CASSLQGRGNTEAFF. Here the CDR3 DNA reads TGTGCCAGCAGCTTGCAGGGTCGGGGGAACACTGAAGCTTTCTTT.

The chain uses TRBV6-1 and TRBJ2-3; weak D call: TRBD1 (5 bases). Germline V gene lookup returns CDR1 MNHNS and CDR2 SASEGT. V shed 7 bases and J shed 4 bases, with 15 bases lying between them. The CDR3 sequence is 14 residues long. The CDR3 here is CASTHRQGSDTQYF. The CDR3 region has the DNA TGTGCCAGCACCCATAGGCAGGGATCAGATACGCAGTATTTT.

This chain connects TRBV5-1 to TRBJ2-1, with D perhaps TRBD2 (6 bases). This CDR3 is 15 amino acids long. Trimming left V 1 base short and J 5 bases short, with 13 bases between. Germline loops: CDR1 SGHRS, CDR2 YFSETQ. As DNA, the CDR3 is TGCGCCAGCAGCTTGATAACTAGCACTAACAATGAGCAGTTCTTC. As protein: CASSLITSTNNEQFF.

Turning to this clone: Just one base apart from a much larger clone, this may be a read error. V and J are TRBV6-4 and TRBJ2-1; TRBD2 aligns across 11 bases. The CDR3 totals 15 residues. Germline CDR1 is MRHNA and CDR2 is SNTAGT. V lost 3 bases and J lost 4; bases outside the gene matches: 2. The CDR3 region has the DNA TGTGCCAGCAGTGAAAGACTAGCGGGGTACAATGAGCAGTTCTTC. It codes for CASSERLAGYNEQFF.

The chain is built from TRBV27 and TRBJ2-2; 7 bases map to TRBD1. V lost 3 bases, J lost 6 bases, and 7 bases stayed unmatched. Per the germline V gene, CDR1 is MNHEY and CDR2 is SMNVEV (reference sequence). CDR3 size: 15 residues. Here the CDR3 reads CASSFEGAGSGELFF. The CDR3 coding sequence is TGTGCCAGCAGTTTTGAGGGGGCTGGGTCCGGGGAGCTGTTTTTT.

The chain couples TRBV6-5 to TRBJ2-7; 10 bases are shared with TRBD1. J gave up 7 bases and V 1 base, and 10 bases lay outside the gene matches. The CDR3 sequence is 16 residues long. Germline V CDR1 and CDR2: MNHEY, SVGAGI. CDR3 loop: CASSYWSGQGLGEQYF. For the CDR3, the DNA is TGTGCCAGCAGTTACTGGTCGGGACAGGGGCTTGGAGAGCAGTACTTC.